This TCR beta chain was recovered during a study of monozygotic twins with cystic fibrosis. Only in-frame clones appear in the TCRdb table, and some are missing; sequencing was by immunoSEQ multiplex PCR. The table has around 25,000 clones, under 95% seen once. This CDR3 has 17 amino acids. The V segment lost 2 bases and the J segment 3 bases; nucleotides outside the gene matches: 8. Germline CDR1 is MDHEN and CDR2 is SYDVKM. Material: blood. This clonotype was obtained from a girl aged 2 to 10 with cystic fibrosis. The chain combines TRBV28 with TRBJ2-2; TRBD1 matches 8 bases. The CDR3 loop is CASSLDPRTGYTGELFF. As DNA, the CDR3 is TGTGCCAGCAGTTTAGACCCTAGGACAGGGTACACCGGGGAGCTGTTTTTT.